This TCR beta chain was identified during a study of blood T cell repertoires in COVID-19. Assay: immunoSEQ multiplex PCR; the TCRdb copy retains only in-frame clones and omits some. This table holds a few hundred thousand clones, approximately 85% found once. Trimming pared 4 bases from V and 0 bases from J, leaving 10 bases between. Per germline, CDR1 MNHEY and CDR2 SVGAGI. CDR3 length equals 15 residues. V gene TRBV6-5 combines with J gene TRBJ2-1, with D possibly being TRBD1 (6 bases). The sequenced sample was peripheral blood. This sequence originates from a man in his fifties or sixties with active or convalescent COVID-19. In DNA, the CDR3 is TGTGCCAGCAGTTCTACAGGGAGCTCCTACAATGAGCAGTTCTTC. The encoded protein is CASSSTGSSYNEQFF.